The rows below give T cell receptor beta chains drawn from one sample of a study of spatial heterogeneity in lung cancer. One entry per CDR3 protein results from TCRdb running MiXCR on the 5' RACE reads. The sample has about 16,000 distinct CDR3 sequences, roughly 6.3% seen once. The sequenced sample was PBMCs, obtained at follow-up. These receptors were obtained from a male donor with early-stage non-small cell lung cancer. The CDR3 runs from the conserved cysteine through the conserved F or W. The D gene is left open where the match is weak. Size values are once, few and many counts, or a class for expanded clones, and some rows have none.

>TRBV28|TRBJ1-1|many|-
CASCPGGKTEAFF
TGTGCCAGCTGTCCCGGGGGGAAGACTGAAGCTTTCTTT
>TRBV18|TRBJ2-1|-|TRBD2
CASSPPTSGGHNEQFF
TGTGCCAGCTCACCCCCGACTAGCGGGGGTCACAATGAGCAGTTCTTC
>TRBV10-3|TRBJ2-1|many|TRBD2
CAISRSGLAGDNEQFF
TGTGCCATCAGTCGATCCGGACTAGCGGGAGACAATGAGCAGTTCTTC
>TRBV20-1|TRBJ1-2|medium-sized|-
CSAPLGITNYGYTF
TGCAGTGCCCCCCTCGGAATCACTAACTATGGCTACACCTTC
>TRBV7-3|TRBJ2-3|many|-
CASSSGGVGTDTQYF
TGTGCCAGCAGCTCCGGGGGAGTAGGCACAGATACGCAGTATTTT
>TRBV7-8|TRBJ2-3|many|TRBD1
CASSLRFTGVPTDTQYF
TGTGCCAGCAGCCTACGTTTTACAGGGGTCCCCACAGATACGCAGTATTTT
>TRBV7-6|TRBJ2-7|many|-
CASSGVQGSYEQYF
TGTGCCAGCAGCGGCGTACAGGGTTCGTACGAGCAGTACTTC
>TRBV11-1|TRBJ2-5|-|-
CASSVSSRALQETQYF
TGTGCCAGCAGCGTATCTTCGAGGGCTCTCCAAGAGACCCAGTACTTC
>TRBV6-1|TRBJ2-7|many|TRBD2
CASRQLAGEDEQYF
TGTGCCAGCAGACAACTAGCGGGAGAGGATGAGCAGTACTTC
>TRBV20-1|TRBJ2-1|few|-
CSASPLTGSNEQFF
TGCAGTGCTAGCCCCCTAACGGGGAGTAATGAGCAGTTCTTC
>TRBV28|TRBJ1-1|medium-sized|-
CASSSPGRLEAFF
TGTGCCAGCAGTTCACCGGGACGGCTTGAAGCTTTCTTT
>TRBV3-1|TRBJ1-2|many|TRBD1
CASSRQGFNYGYTF
TGTGCCAGCAGCCGACAGGGTTTCAACTATGGCTACACCTTC
>TRBV4-1|TRBJ1-2|-|-
CASSQAGSYYGYTF
TGCGCCAGCAGCCAAGCGGGGAGCTACTATGGCTACACCTTC
>TRBV7-2|TRBJ2-7|many|-
CASSLGTGLYEQYF
TGTGCCAGCAGCTTAGGGACGGGACTCTACGAGCAGTACTTC
>TRBV24-1|TRBJ2-3|many|-
CATSELRDADTQYF
TGTGCCACCAGTGAACTCAGGGACGCAGATACGCAGTATTTT
>TRBV7-6|TRBJ2-1|many|-
CASSSPPDEQFF
TGTGCCAGCAGCTCCCCACCGGATGAGCAGTTCTTC
>TRBV27|TRBJ1-2|medium-sized|-
CASSFFGVNYGYTF
TGTGCCAGCAGTTTCTTTGGGGTTAACTATGGCTACACCTTC
>TRBV28|TRBJ1-6|many|-
CASSKQGDNSPLHF
TGTGCCAGCAGCAAACAGGGTGATAATTCACCCCTCCACTTT
>TRBV7-9|TRBJ2-1|-|-
CASKLVEGAYNEQFF
TGTGCCAGCAAGCTTGTGGAGGGAGCCTACAATGAGCAGTTCTTC
>TRBV4-1|TRBJ2-7|many|TRBD1
CASSRRQGGSYEQYF
TGCGCCAGCAGCCGACGACAGGGGGGCTCCTACGAGCAGTACTTC
>TRBV29-1|TRBJ2-4|many|TRBD1
CSVVRTGKKNIQYF
TGCAGCGTGGTCCGGACAGGGAAGAAAAACATTCAGTACTTC
>TRBV10-3|TRBJ2-2|-|TRBD2
CAISEWGRGGPNTGELFF
TGTGCCATCAGTGAGTGGGGTCGGGGAGGGCCGAACACCGGGGAGCTGTTTTTT
>TRBV10-3|TRBJ2-1|-|-
CAISGGRFNNEQFF
TGTGCCATCAGTGGAGGACGATTCAACAATGAGCAGTTCTTC
>TRBV5-6|TRBJ2-2|many|-
CASSLTRTGELFF
TGTGCCAGCAGCTTGACTCGGACCGGGGAGCTGTTTTTT
>TRBV28|TRBJ1-2|many|-
CASRPQEYGYTF
TGTGCCAGCAGACCCCAGGAATATGGCTACACCTTC
>TRBV11-2|TRBJ1-1|many|TRBD1
CASSLQGANEAFF
TGTGCCAGCAGCTTGCAGGGGGCCAATGAAGCTTTCTTT
>TRBV7-9|TRBJ2-7|many|TRBD1
CASNDRADYEQYF
TGTGCCAGCAACGACAGGGCGGACTACGAGCAGTACTTC
>TRBV28|TRBJ2-3|many|TRBD1
CASSSTDRGGDTQYF
TGTGCCAGCAGTTCAACGGACAGGGGGGGCGATACGCAGTATTTT
>TRBV7-9|TRBJ1-2|medium-sized|-
CASSFLGRPYGYTF
TGTGCCAGCAGCTTTCTGGGACGGCCCTATGGCTACACCTTC
>TRBV7-2|TRBJ2-1|many|-
CASSLGVSSYNEQFF
TGTGCCAGCAGCTTAGGGGTAAGCTCCTACAATGAGCAGTTCTTC
>TRBV6-5|TRBJ1-1|many|TRBD1
CASSLTGGDTEAFF
TGTGCCAGCAGTTTAACAGGGGGGGACACTGAAGCTTTCTTT
>TRBV28|TRBJ1-4|many|-
CASSALGRPNEKLFF
TGTGCCAGCAGCGCTTTGGGCCGTCCTAATGAAAAACTGTTTTTT
>TRBV5-1|TRBJ2-3|medium-sized|-
CASSLSSFTDTQYF
TGCGCCAGCAGCTTGAGTTCCTTCACAGATACGCAGTATTTT
>TRBV15|TRBJ2-7|many|TRBD1
CATSRSNRGEQYF
TGTGCCACCAGCAGGTCTAACAGGGGCGAGCAGTACTTC
>TRBV20-1|TRBJ2-3|-|TRBD2
CSASRTSGNVRTQYF
TGCAGTGCCTCTAGGACTAGCGGTAATGTGCGTACGCAGTATTTT
>TRBV10-3|TRBJ2-2|-|-
CAISEKANTGELFF
TGTGCCATCAGTGAGAAGGCGAACACCGGGGAGCTGTTTTTT
>TRBV28|TRBJ1-6|many|-
CASSLGGNRPSPLHF
TGTGCCAGCAGTTTAGGGGGGAATCGGCCGTCACCCCTCCACTTT
>TRBV20-1|TRBJ1-3|-|-
CSAWTSGNTIYF
TGCAGTGCGTGGACTTCGGGAAACACCATATATTTT
>TRBV5-5|TRBJ1-1|many|-
CASSPNSRGTEAFF
TGTGCCAGCAGCCCAAATTCGCGTGGGACTGAAGCTTTCTTT
>TRBV29-1|TRBJ2-1|medium-sized|-
CSVPGPDFDNEQFF
TGCAGCGTTCCCGGACCGGATTTTGACAATGAGCAGTTCTTC
>TRBV11-2|TRBJ2-1|many|TRBD2
CASSLVASGGYNEQFF
TGTGCCAGCAGCTTAGTGGCTAGCGGGGGCTACAATGAGCAGTTCTTC
>TRBV18|TRBJ1-2|many|-
CASSPPRQYGYTF
TGTGCCAGCTCACCGCCTCGACAGTATGGCTACACCTTC
>TRBV15|TRBJ2-2|many|-
CATSRGPDLGDTGELFF
TGTGCCACCAGCAGGGGGCCGGACCTAGGGGACACCGGGGAGCTGTTTTTT
>TRBV14|TRBJ1-6|many|-
CASSHRGDSPLHF
TGTGCCAGCAGCCACAGGGGTGATTCACCCCTCCACTTT
>TRBV9|TRBJ2-1|many|TRBD2
CASSWGGLANNEQFF
TGTGCCAGCAGCTGGGGGGGACTAGCGAACAATGAGCAGTTCTTC
>TRBV28|TRBJ2-7|many|TRBD1
CASSPGTGTVEQYF
TGTGCCAGCAGCCCAGGGACAGGGACCGTCGAGCAGTACTTC
>TRBV7-2|TRBJ2-1|many|-
CASSGGGSRNEQFF
TGTGCCAGCAGCGGGGGCGGGAGTAGGAATGAGCAGTTCTTC
>TRBV7-9|TRBJ1-5|many|-
CASSSSGTNQPQHF
TGTGCCAGCAGCTCCTCCGGGACTAATCAGCCCCAGCATTTT
>TRBV18|TRBJ1-1|many|-
CASSGAAEAFF
TGTGCCAGCTCAGGGGCGGCTGAAGCTTTCTTT
>TRBV20-1|TRBJ1-2|many|TRBD1
CSAPDRRNNNYGYTF
TGCAGTGCCCCGGACAGGAGAAATAATAACTATGGCTACACCTTC
>TRBV2|TRBJ2-1|few|-
CASSPLGGAYNEQFF
TGTGCCAGCAGTCCCTTGGGGGGTGCCTACAATGAGCAGTTCTTC
>TRBV5-6|TRBJ2-1|-|TRBD2
CASSLSGVYNEQFF
TGTGCCAGCAGCTTAAGCGGGGTCTACAATGAGCAGTTCTTC